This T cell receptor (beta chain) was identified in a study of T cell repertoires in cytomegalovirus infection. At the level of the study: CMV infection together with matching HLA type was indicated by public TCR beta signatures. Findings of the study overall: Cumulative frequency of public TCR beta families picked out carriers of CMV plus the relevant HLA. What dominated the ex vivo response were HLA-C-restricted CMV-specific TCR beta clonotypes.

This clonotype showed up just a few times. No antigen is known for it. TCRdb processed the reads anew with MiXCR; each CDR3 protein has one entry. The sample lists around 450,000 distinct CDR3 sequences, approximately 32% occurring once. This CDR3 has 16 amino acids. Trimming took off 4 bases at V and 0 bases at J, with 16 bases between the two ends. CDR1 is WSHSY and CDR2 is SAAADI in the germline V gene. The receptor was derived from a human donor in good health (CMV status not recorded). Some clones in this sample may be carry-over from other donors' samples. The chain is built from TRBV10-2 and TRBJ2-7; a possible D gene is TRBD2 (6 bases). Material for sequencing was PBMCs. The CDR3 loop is CASSGAIFGGSYEQYF. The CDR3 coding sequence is TGCGCCAGCAGTGGGGCGATCTTCGGGGGCTCCTACGAGCAGTACTTC.